Following are 9 T cell receptor beta chains from one sample sequenced in a study of Ad26.COV2.S vaccination and SARS-CoV-2 variants. Measured with immunoSEQ multiplex PCR; TCRdb has only the in-frame clones, and not every one. This sample yields approximately 360,000 clones, of which 83% are seen a single time; approximately 7% belongs to the top ten. Treatment specified: over 15 received Ad26.COV2.S at low or high dose, single or two shots; 5 received placebo; per-sample allocation not given. Samples analyzed were those drawn on day 63 after the first vaccine or placebo injection. The specimen comprised peripheral blood, sampled in a trial of Ad26.COV2.S vaccine versus placebo. These receptors came from a person between 18 and 65 years old who received the Ad26.COV2.S COVID-19 vaccine or a placebo.

The chain recombines TRBV7-2 with TRBJ2-1; D remains unclear. This CDR3 region has 16 residues. The V gene lost 5 bases and the J gene lost 1 base, with 15 bases spanning the gap. CDR1 SGHTA and CDR2 FQGNSA come from the germline V gene. The CDR3 reads CASSLGLSPSYNEQFF. The CDR3, as DNA: TGTGCCAGCAGCCTCGGTTTATCACCTTCCTACAATGAGCAGTTCTTC.

The genes are TRBV4-1 and TRBJ2-2, with 7 bases lining up with TRBD2. This CDR3 has 17 amino acids. CDR1 is MGHRA and CDR2 is YSYEKL in the germline V gene. After removal of 0 bases from V and 4 bases from J, the junction contained 8 bases not matched to a gene. CDR3 bases: TGCGCCAGCAGCCAAGAGGGGGGAGGGCCTCTCACCGGGGAGCTGTTTTTT. Translating gives CASSQEGGGPLTGELFF.

Here the CDR3 reads CSVEQNPSTEAFF. DNA of the CDR3: TGCAGCGTTGAACAGAATCCTAGCACTGAAGCTTTCTTT. The chain has TRBV29-1 and TRBJ1-1; D is uncertain. V dropped 2 bases and J dropped 4 bases, with 11 bases sitting between them. CDR1 and CDR2 (germline): SQVTM, ANQGSEA. CDR3 size: 13 residues.

The chain employs TRBV6-5 and TRBJ1-4; the D gene is possibly TRBD1 (5 bases). This CDR3 region has 13 residues. The V end was cut by 10 bases, the J end by 8 bases, with 17 bases between. Looked up from germline, CDR1 is MNHEY and CDR2 is SVGAGI. CDR3 sequence (DNA): TGTGCCACCAGGGTGAATGGAGAAGAAAAACTGTTTTTT. Its translation is CATRVNGEEKLFF.

The chain employs TRBV27 and TRBJ1-2, with 9 bases that match TRBD1. Germline lookup yields CDR1 MNHEY and CDR2 SMNVEV (reference sequence). The CDR3 runs to 12 residues. The J segment lost 8 bases and the V segment lost 9 bases, leaving 7 bases of the junction unmatched. The CDR3 protein is CASRTGAQGYTF. The CDR3 DNA follows: TGTGCCAGTAGGACAGGGGCTCAAGGCTACACCTTC.

The rearrangement joins TRBV6-2 or TRBV6-3 to TRBJ2-7; D is uncertain. V was cut by 5 bases and J by 2 bases, with 7 bases left in between. The CDR3 runs 12 residues. Germline CDR1 MNHEY, CDR2 SVGEGT. In DNA, the CDR3 is TGTGCCAGCAGTAGGGTCCCCTACGAGCAGTACTTC. As protein: CASSRVPYEQYF.

V is TRBV11-3 and J is TRBJ2-7, with D perhaps matching TRBD2 (5 bases). V was shortened by 1 base and J by 2 bases, with 6 bases between the two germline ends. Germline lookup yields CDR1 SGHNT and CDR2 YENEEA. The CDR3 consists of 13 residues. The CDR3 DNA is TGTGCCAGCAGCTTAGCCGGGACCTACGAGCAGTACTTC. It encodes CASSLAGTYEQYF.

V is TRBV6-5 and J is TRBJ2-7; 13 nucleotides match TRBD2. With 0 bases clipped from V and 5 bases from J, the junction kept 4 bases outside the gene matches. Per germline, CDR1 MNHEY and CDR2 SVGAGI. The CDR3 has 16 amino acids. The CDR3, as DNA: TGTGCCAGCAGTTACTCGAAACTAGCGGGGGGGGACGAGCAGTACTTC. It encodes CASSYSKLAGGDEQYF.

Only a few counts were recorded for this clone. The genes are TRBV6-5 and TRBJ1-1; D unclear. The CDR3 spans 13 residues. The V gene's germline CDR1 is MNHEY and CDR2 SVGAGI. V was clipped by 7 bases and J by 1 base, with 10 bases between them. In nucleotides, the CDR3 is TGTGCCAGCACCCCGAGGTCGAACACTGAAGCTTTCTTT. This translates into CASTPRSNTEAFF.